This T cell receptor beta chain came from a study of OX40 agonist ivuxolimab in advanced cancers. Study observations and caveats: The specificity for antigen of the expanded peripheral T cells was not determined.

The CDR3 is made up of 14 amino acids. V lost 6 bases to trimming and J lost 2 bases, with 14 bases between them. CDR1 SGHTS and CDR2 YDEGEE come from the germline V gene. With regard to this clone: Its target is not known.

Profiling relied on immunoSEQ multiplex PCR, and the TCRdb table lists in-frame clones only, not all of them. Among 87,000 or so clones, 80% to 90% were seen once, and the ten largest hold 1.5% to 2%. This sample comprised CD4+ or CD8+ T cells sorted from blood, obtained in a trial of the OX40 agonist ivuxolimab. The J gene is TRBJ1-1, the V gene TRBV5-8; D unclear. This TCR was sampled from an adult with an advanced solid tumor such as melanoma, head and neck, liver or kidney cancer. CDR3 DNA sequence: TGTGCCAGCACCCGGTCGGCGGTCAACACTGAAGCTTTCTTT. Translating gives CASTRSAVNTEAFF.